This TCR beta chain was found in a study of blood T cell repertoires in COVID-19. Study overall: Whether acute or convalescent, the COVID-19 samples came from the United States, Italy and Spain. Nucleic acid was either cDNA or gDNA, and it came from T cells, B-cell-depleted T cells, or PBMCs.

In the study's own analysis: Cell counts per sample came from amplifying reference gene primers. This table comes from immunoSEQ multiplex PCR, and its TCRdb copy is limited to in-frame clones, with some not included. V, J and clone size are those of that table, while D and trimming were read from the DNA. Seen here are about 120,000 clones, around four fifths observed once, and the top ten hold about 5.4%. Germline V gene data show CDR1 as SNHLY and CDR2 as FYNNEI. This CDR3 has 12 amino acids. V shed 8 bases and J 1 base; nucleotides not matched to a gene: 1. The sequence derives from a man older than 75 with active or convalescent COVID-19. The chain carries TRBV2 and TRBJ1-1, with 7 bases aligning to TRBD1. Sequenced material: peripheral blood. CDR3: CASDRENTEAFF. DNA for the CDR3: TGTGCCAGCGACAGGGAGAACACTGAAGCTTTCTTT.